This paragraph covers one T cell receptor (beta chain) sequence. Under the authors' procedure: Reference gene primer amplification gave estimated nucleated cell counts. Some clones are missing from TCRdb's copy, which holds only in-frame ones; the method was immunoSEQ multiplex PCR. Clonal size and the V and J genes are those of that table, whereas D and trimming came from the DNA. This table holds over 150,000 clones, approximately 81% found once. This sample was taken from a study of blood T cell repertoires in COVID-19. Study at large: COVID-19 samples collected from the United States, Italy and Spain covered acute and convalescent phases. Nucleic acid was either cDNA or gDNA, and it came from T cells, B-cell-depleted T cells, or PBMCs.

This CDR3 is built from 15 residues. From germline, CDR1 is SGHRS and CDR2 YFSETQ. V lost 0 bases and J lost 2, with 12 bases in between. J is TRBJ2-7 and V is TRBV5-1; D may be TRBD1 (5 bases). The receptor was derived from a woman older than 75 with active or convalescent COVID-19. The source material was peripheral blood. Here the CDR3 DNA reads TGCGCCAGCAGCTTGGAACCGGTGGGGCCCTACGAGCAGTACTTC. Its translation is CASSLEPVGPYEQYF.